This entry lists 31 T cell receptor beta chains sequenced from one sample in a study of T cell changes during pregnancy in multiple sclerosis. Clones were sequenced by immunoSEQ multiplex PCR, and TCRdb holds only the in-frame ones, with some missing. The table lists some 120,000 clones, about 96% of them singletons, with 0.44% in the top ten. The sequences come from peripheral blood, collected after pregnancy. The receptor set was obtained from a female donor with multiple sclerosis, enrolled in a pregnancy study.

The gene calls are TRBV18 and TRBJ2-7; 9 bases are a match to TRBD1. There are 14 residues in the CDR3. Losses at the gene ends were 6 bases for V and 2 bases for J; bases not matched to a gene: 5. Germline lookup yields CDR1 KGHSH and CDR2 LQKENI. CDR3 DNA: TGTGCCAGCTCTCCCAGGACAGGGGCCTACGAGCAGTACTTC. Its translation is CASSPRTGAYEQYF. The full variable domain, rest sourced from reference TRBV18 and TRBJ2-7, is NAGVMQNPRHLVRRRGQEARLRCSPMKGHSHVYWYRQLPEEGLKFMVYLQKENIIDESGMPKERFSAEFPKEGPSILRIQQVVRGDSAAYFCASSPRTGAYEQYFGPGTRLTVT.

V and J are TRBV27 and TRBJ2-7; maybe TRBD2 (6 bases). Looked up from germline, CDR1 is MNHEY and CDR2 is SMNVEV (reference sequence). The CDR3 spans 14 residues. V lost 9 bases and J lost 7, with 22 bases in between. CDR3 region: CASAPGYSGREQYF. The CDR3 DNA reads as TGTGCCAGTGCTCCAGGGTACTCGGGGAGGGAGCAGTACTTC.

The V and J genes are TRBV21-1 and TRBJ1-5; TRBD1 was called by the table and not checked on the DNA. TRBV21-1 is flagged as a pseudogene. CDR3 length: 13 residues. CDR3 nucleotide sequence: TGTGCCAGCCGACCCCAGGGCCGCGAGCCCCAGCATTTT. This gives the protein CASRPQGREPQHF.

The chain couples TRBV29-1 to TRBJ2-2, with D unresolved. There are 14 residues in the CDR3. Trimming took off 4 bases at V and 0 bases at J, with 9 bases between the two ends. Germline loops: CDR1 SQVTM, CDR2 ANQGSEA. The CDR3 sequence: CSVALSPNTGELFF. For the CDR3, the DNA is TGCAGCGTTGCTCTGAGTCCGAACACCGGGGAGCTGTTTTTT.

The chain has TRBV2 and TRBJ2-1, with TRBD2 matching over 12 bases. Germline V gene data show CDR1 as SNHLY and CDR2 as FYNNEI. V trimming: 8 bases; J trimming: 4 bases; junction bases outside the gene matches: 9. The CDR3 consists of 16 residues. The CDR3 DNA sequence: TGTGCCAGCGGGGGGGTCGGGACTAGCGGGTACAATGAGCAGTTCTTC. Translating it yields CASGGVGTSGYNEQFF.

V is TRBV6-5 and J is TRBJ2-5, with 10 bases aligning to TRBD2. V gave up 5 bases and J gave up 3 bases; unmatched junction bases: 6. The germline CDR1 and CDR2 sequences are MNHEY and SVGAGI. The CDR3 has 15 amino acids. The chain's CDR3 is CASSRVTSGKETQYF. The CDR3 DNA reads TGTGCCAGCAGTCGGGTAACTAGCGGGAAAGAGACCCAGTACTTC.

The genes are TRBV7-2 and TRBJ2-1; D gene ambiguous. Per germline, CDR1 SGHTA and CDR2 FQGNSA. The CDR3 extends over 15 amino acids. V was clipped by 0 bases and J by 13 bases, with 19 bases between them. CDR3 protein: CASSLAPPTTGSQFF. Here the CDR3 DNA reads TGTGCCAGCAGCTTAGCTCCCCCCACGACTGGATCCCAGTTCTTC. The complete variable domain, with remaining parts taken from reference TRBV7-2 and TRBJ2-1, reads GAGVSQSPSNKVTEKGKDVELRCDPISGHTALYWYRQSLGQGLEFLIYFQGNSAPDKSGLPSDRFSAERTGGSVSTLTIQRTQQEDSAVYLCASSLAPPTTGSQFFGPGTRLTVL.

The V call is TRBV29-1, the J call TRBJ2-7; D remains unclear. From germline, CDR1 is SQVTM and CDR2 ANQGSEA. This CDR3 has 14 residues. The germline V and J ends were trimmed by 6 bases and 0 bases, with 15 bases remaining between them. CDR3 in DNA: TGCAGCGTCCCAGGCCCCCAAAGCTCCTACGAGCAGTACTTC. Translation gives CSVPGPQSSYEQYF.

The CDR3 loop reads CASSPPAAGSTAFF. CDR3 in DNA: TGTGCCAGCTCACCACCGGCGGCGGGCTCAACTGCTTTCTTT. The chain combines TRBV18 with TRBJ1-1, with unresolved D. V was clipped by 0 bases and J by 11 bases, with 16 bases between them. The CDR3 totals 14 residues. CDR1 and CDR2 (germline): KGHSH, LQKENI.

The V and J genes are TRBV28 and TRBJ1-5; TRBD1 aligns across 9 bases. V lost 0 bases to trimming and J lost 3 bases; unmatched junction nucleotides: 6. The CDR3 contains 17 residues. Germline lookup yields CDR1 MDHEN and CDR2 SYDVKM. The CDR3 DNA is TGTGCCAGCAGTTTATGGTCAGGACAGGGGACCAATCAGCCCCAGCATTTT. Its protein product is CASSLWSGQGTNQPQHF.

The CDR3 sequence: CASSDPGQGGAKNIQYF. CDR3 coding DNA: TGCGCCAGCAGCGACCCGGGACAGGGCGGGGCCAAAAACATTCAGTACTTC. The V call is TRBV4-1, the J call TRBJ2-4; 9 bases fit TRBD1. With V trimmed by 5 bases and J by 1 base, 9 bases remained unmatched. This CDR3 comprises 17 residues. Germline lookup yields CDR1 MGHRA and CDR2 YSYEKL.

J is TRBJ1-2 and V is TRBV29-1, with 8 bases lining up with TRBD1. The CDR3 runs to 14 residues. V shed 6 bases, J shed 2 bases, and the junction held 8 bases outside the gene matches. Germline lookup yields CDR1 SQVTM and CDR2 ANQGSEA. DNA of the CDR3: TGCAGCGTAGCGAGGACAGGGTCCAACTATGGCTACACCTTC. As protein: CSVARTGSNYGYTF.

DNA for the CDR3: TGTGCCAGCAGTTCACCGGGACAGGGAAACTATGGCTACACCTTC. Amino acids: CASSSPGQGNYGYTF. The chain recombines TRBV6-6 with TRBJ1-2; 9 nucleotides agree with TRBD1. This CDR3 region has 15 residues. Germline assignment: CDR1 MNHNY and CDR2 SVGAGI (reference sequence). Trimming cost V 4 bases and J 2 bases; bases outside gene matches: 5.

This clone was detected only once. The J gene is TRBJ1-1, the V gene TRBV10-3, with 8 bases fitting TRBD1. CDR3 length: 14 amino acids. J was trimmed by 4 bases and V by 3 bases; bases with no gene match: 4. Per germline, CDR1 ENHRY and CDR2 SYGVKD. The CDR3 protein is CAISDRTGSTEAFF. For the CDR3, the DNA is TGTGCCATCAGTGACAGGACAGGGAGCACTGAAGCTTTCTTT.

The gene calls are TRBV7-9 and TRBJ2-3, with 9 bases aligning to TRBD1. Per germline, CDR1 SEHNR and CDR2 FQNEAQ (reference sequence). Germline trimming cut 6 bases from V and 0 bases from J; bases unmatched to any gene: 10. The CDR3 spans 17 residues. DNA for the CDR3: TGTGCCAGCAGTTCCGGGACAGGGATCCTAAGCACAGATACGCAGTATTTT. It yields the protein CASSSGTGILSTDTQYF.

The chain has TRBV28 and TRBJ2-7; 8 bases agree with TRBD1. Germline-derived CDR1 and CDR2 are MDHEN and SYDVKM. The CDR3 is 15 residues long. The V segment lost 6 bases and the J segment 3 bases; nucleotides outside the gene matches: 10. CDR3 nucleotides: TGTGCCAGCAGGGGACAGGCCTCGGGTGACTACGAGCAGTACTTC. It encodes CASRGQASGDYEQYF.

A single count supports this clone. The V gene is TRBV2, the J gene TRBJ2-3, with D tentatively TRBD2 (6 bases). The CDR3 is made up of 15 amino acids. The germline CDR1 and CDR2 sequences are SNHLY and FYNNEI. Trimming took 9 bases from V and 2 from J, leaving 18 bases between them. This chain's CDR3 is CASIIRDSYTDTQYF. The CDR3 nucleotides are TGTGCCAGTATTATCCGGGACTCCTACACAGATACGCAGTATTTT.

The gene calls are TRBV7-2 and TRBJ2-1; 10 bases are shared with TRBD1. CDR1 is SGHTA, CDR2 FQGNSA, per germline. V lost 5 bases, J lost 5 bases, and 6 bases stayed unmatched. This CDR3 is 15 amino acids long. DNA for the CDR3: TGTGCCAGCAGCCCCCGCGGGACAGGGGACAATGAGCAGTTCTTC. Protein product: CASSPRGTGDNEQFF.

This clone was picked up one time. The chain links TRBV6-4 to TRBJ2-1; D possibly corresponds to TRBD2 (5 bases). Per the germline V gene, CDR1 is MRHNA and CDR2 is SNTAGT. CDR3 length equals 14 residues. Deletions cut 5 bases from V and 4 bases from J, with 12 bases between. CDR3 amino acids: CASSPQPGYNEQFF. CDR3 coding DNA: TGTGCCAGCAGTCCCCAACCGGGGTACAATGAGCAGTTCTTC.

The rearrangement uses TRBV29-1 and TRBJ2-1; possibly TRBD1 for D (5 bases). This CDR3 has 13 amino acids. V gave up 4 bases and J gave up 2 bases, with 9 bases separating them. The germline CDR1 and CDR2 sequences are SQVTM and ANQGSEA. The CDR3 loop reads CSVGRAPYNEQFF. The CDR3 DNA is TGCAGCGTTGGCAGGGCACCCTACAATGAGCAGTTCTTC.

This chain's CDR3 is CASSFTDVKTRQYF. CDR3 DNA: TGTGCCAGCAGCTTCACAGACGTTAAAACCAGGCAGTATTTT. The V gene is TRBV5-6, the J gene TRBJ2-3; D is unresolved. The CDR3 covers 14 residues. Germline V gene sequence: CDR1 SGHDT, CDR2 YYEEEE. Trimming removed 2 bases from V and 11 bases from J, with 18 bases in between.

This clone has a single count. The rearrangement links TRBV7-9 to TRBJ2-7, with 10 nucleotides matching TRBD2. The CDR3 loop spans 15 amino acids. Germline V gene data show CDR1 as SEHNR and CDR2 as FQNEAQ (reference sequence). The J segment lost 2 bases and the V segment lost 5 bases, leaving 6 bases of the junction unmatched. The CDR3 region is CASSPIAGGAYEQYF. As DNA, the CDR3 is TGTGCCAGCAGCCCAATAGCGGGAGGTGCCTACGAGCAGTACTTC.

This sequence joins TRBV19 and TRBJ2-2; D is undetermined. V was cut by 1 base and J by 1 base, with 4 bases left in between. CDR1 and CDR2 (germline): LNHDA, SQIVND (reference sequence). The CDR3 is 14 amino acids. This CDR3 is CASSIGLNTGELFF. The CDR3 DNA sequence: TGTGCCAGTAGTATAGGGCTGAACACCGGGGAGCTGTTTTTT.

The rearrangement links TRBV5-1 to TRBJ1-2, with 7 bases matching TRBD1. The germline V gene has CDR1 SGHRS and CDR2 YFSETQ. The V gene end was trimmed by 0 bases and the J gene end by 0 bases; junction bases not matched to a gene: 2. This CDR3 spans 15 amino acids. The CDR3 DNA follows: TGCGCCAGCAGCTTGGTCCAGGGGGCTAACTATGGCTACACCTTC. This encodes CASSLVQGANYGYTF.

This chain uses TRBV7-2 with TRBJ2-5; 8 bases are shared with TRBD2. In germline, CDR1 is SGHTA, CDR2 FQGNSA. The CDR3 has 16 residues. V shed 4 bases, J shed 3 bases, and the junction held 10 bases outside the gene matches. The CDR3, as DNA: TGTGCCAGCAGCTACTCGAGCGGGAGAGGGGAAGAGACCCAGTACTTC. The encoded protein is CASSYSSGRGEETQYF.

The chain combines TRBV6-1 with TRBJ2-7, with D uncertain. The CDR3 is made up of 14 amino acids. Trimming shortened V by 6 bases and J by 2 bases, and 14 bases separated the two germline ends. Germline assignment: CDR1 MNHNS and CDR2 SASEGT. The CDR3 loop is CASSRGYAPYEQYF. The CDR3 coding sequence is TGTGCCAGCAGCCGCGGCTATGCCCCCTACGAGCAGTACTTC.

The chain carries TRBV5-1 and TRBJ2-1, with 12 positions matching TRBD2. Germline assignment: CDR1 SGHRS and CDR2 YFSETQ. V lost 2 bases to trimming and J lost 5 bases; unmatched junction nucleotides: 14. The CDR3 has 19 residues. CDR3 in amino acids: CASSFSGTSGPPGDNEQFF. As DNA, the CDR3 is TGCGCCAGCAGCTTTTCCGGGACTAGCGGGCCACCAGGTGACAATGAGCAGTTCTTC. The full variable domain, in which reference TRBV5-1 and TRBJ2-1 provide the parts outside the CDR3, is KAGVTQTPRYLIKTRGQQVTLSCSPISGHRSVSWYQQTPGQGLQFLFEYFSETQRNKGNFPGRFSGRQFSNSRSEMNVSTLELGDSALYLCASSFSGTSGPPGDNEQFFGPGTRLTVL.

This chain's CDR3 is CASSTGTSEQYF. Written as DNA, the CDR3 is TGTGCCAGCAGCACCGGGACTAGCGAGCAGTACTTC. The gene calls are TRBV13 and TRBJ2-7; 8 bases map to TRBD2. This CDR3 region has 12 residues. V lost 5 bases to trimming and J lost 6 bases; unmatched junction nucleotides: 3. Germline V CDR1 and CDR2: PRHDT, FYEKMQ (reference sequence).

V and J are TRBV5-6 and TRBJ2-3; D possibly corresponds to TRBD2 (7 bases). The V end was cut by 2 bases, the J end by 6 bases, with 13 bases between. The germline V gene encodes CDR1 SGHDT and CDR2 YYEEEE. The CDR3 loop spans 14 amino acids. In DNA, the CDR3 is TGTGCCAGCAGCTTTGCGGGGGCACGGGATACGCAGTATTTT. This gives the protein CASSFAGARDTQYF.

The genes are TRBV9 and TRBJ1-3; D is perhaps TRBD1 (5 bases). CDR3 length: 19 amino acids. Germline V gives CDR1 SGDLS, CDR2 YYNGEE. V was clipped by 4 bases and J by 0 bases, with 23 bases between them. For the CDR3, the DNA is TGTGCCAGCAGCCCGACGAGGACAATACCTCGAGGCTCTGGAAACACCATATATTTT. Residues: CASSPTRTIPRGSGNTIYF.

This chain's CDR3 is CASSGRQGAGELFF. CDR3 bases: TGTGCCAGCAGTGGACGACAGGGGGCCGGGGAGCTGTTTTTT. This chain uses TRBV6-1 with TRBJ2-2; TRBD1 matches 9 bases. The CDR3 consists of 14 residues. V dropped 4 bases and J dropped 6; count of bases not matched to a gene: 3. Germline CDR1 MNHNS, CDR2 SASEGT.